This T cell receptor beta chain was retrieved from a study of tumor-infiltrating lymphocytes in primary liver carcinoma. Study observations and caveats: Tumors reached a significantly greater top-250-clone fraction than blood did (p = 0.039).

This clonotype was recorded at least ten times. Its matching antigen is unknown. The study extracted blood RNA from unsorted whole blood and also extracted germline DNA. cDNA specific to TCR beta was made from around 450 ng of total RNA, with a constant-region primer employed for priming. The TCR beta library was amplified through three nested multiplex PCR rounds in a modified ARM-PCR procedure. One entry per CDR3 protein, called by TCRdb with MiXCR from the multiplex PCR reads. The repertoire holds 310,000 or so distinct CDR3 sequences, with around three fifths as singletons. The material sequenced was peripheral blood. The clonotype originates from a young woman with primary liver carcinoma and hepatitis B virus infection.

CDR3 residues: CSARTSDSYNEQFF. CDR3 in DNA: TGCAGCGCCCGGACTAGCGACTCCTACAATGAGCAGTTCTTC. This sequence joins TRBV29-1 and TRBJ2-1; TRBD2 agrees at 9 bases. This CDR3 contains 14 residues. With V trimmed by 7 bases and J by 0 bases, 4 bases remained unmatched. Germline CDR1 is SQVTM and CDR2 is ANQGSEA.